One TCR beta chain is described in this entry. There are 15 residues in the CDR3. The ends were cut back, 6 bases at V and 5 bases at J, with 17 bases in the middle. Germline V gene sequence: CDR1 SGHTA, CDR2 FQGNSA. Sequenced by immunoSEQ multiplex PCR; TCRdb stores in-frame clones only, minus some. The table shows hundreds of thousands of clones, with about 90% occurring only once. This specimen comes from a study of Ad26.COV2.S vaccination and SARS-CoV-2 variants. Treatment described: about 20 received Ad26.COV2.S at low or high dose, single or two shots; roughly 5 received placebo; per-sample allocation not given. Sampling was performed 63 days after the first vaccine or placebo injection.

The sequencing used peripheral blood, collected in a trial of Ad26.COV2.S vaccine versus placebo. The sequence came from a person between 18 and 60 years old who received the Ad26.COV2.S COVID-19 vaccine or a placebo. V is TRBV7-2 and J is TRBJ2-1; D is possibly TRBD2 (6 bases). The CDR3 region is CASRAAGSDNNEQFF. In DNA form, the CDR3 reads TGTGCCAGCAGGGCCGCCGGGAGCGATAACAATGAGCAGTTCTTC. Full variable domain (remainder filled in from reference TRBV7-2 and TRBJ2-1): GAGVSQSPSNKVTEKGKDVELRCDPISGHTALYWYRQSLGQGLEFLIYFQGNSAPDKSGLPSDRFSAERTGGSVSTLTIQRTQQEDSAVYLCASRAAGSDNNEQFFGPGTRLTVL.